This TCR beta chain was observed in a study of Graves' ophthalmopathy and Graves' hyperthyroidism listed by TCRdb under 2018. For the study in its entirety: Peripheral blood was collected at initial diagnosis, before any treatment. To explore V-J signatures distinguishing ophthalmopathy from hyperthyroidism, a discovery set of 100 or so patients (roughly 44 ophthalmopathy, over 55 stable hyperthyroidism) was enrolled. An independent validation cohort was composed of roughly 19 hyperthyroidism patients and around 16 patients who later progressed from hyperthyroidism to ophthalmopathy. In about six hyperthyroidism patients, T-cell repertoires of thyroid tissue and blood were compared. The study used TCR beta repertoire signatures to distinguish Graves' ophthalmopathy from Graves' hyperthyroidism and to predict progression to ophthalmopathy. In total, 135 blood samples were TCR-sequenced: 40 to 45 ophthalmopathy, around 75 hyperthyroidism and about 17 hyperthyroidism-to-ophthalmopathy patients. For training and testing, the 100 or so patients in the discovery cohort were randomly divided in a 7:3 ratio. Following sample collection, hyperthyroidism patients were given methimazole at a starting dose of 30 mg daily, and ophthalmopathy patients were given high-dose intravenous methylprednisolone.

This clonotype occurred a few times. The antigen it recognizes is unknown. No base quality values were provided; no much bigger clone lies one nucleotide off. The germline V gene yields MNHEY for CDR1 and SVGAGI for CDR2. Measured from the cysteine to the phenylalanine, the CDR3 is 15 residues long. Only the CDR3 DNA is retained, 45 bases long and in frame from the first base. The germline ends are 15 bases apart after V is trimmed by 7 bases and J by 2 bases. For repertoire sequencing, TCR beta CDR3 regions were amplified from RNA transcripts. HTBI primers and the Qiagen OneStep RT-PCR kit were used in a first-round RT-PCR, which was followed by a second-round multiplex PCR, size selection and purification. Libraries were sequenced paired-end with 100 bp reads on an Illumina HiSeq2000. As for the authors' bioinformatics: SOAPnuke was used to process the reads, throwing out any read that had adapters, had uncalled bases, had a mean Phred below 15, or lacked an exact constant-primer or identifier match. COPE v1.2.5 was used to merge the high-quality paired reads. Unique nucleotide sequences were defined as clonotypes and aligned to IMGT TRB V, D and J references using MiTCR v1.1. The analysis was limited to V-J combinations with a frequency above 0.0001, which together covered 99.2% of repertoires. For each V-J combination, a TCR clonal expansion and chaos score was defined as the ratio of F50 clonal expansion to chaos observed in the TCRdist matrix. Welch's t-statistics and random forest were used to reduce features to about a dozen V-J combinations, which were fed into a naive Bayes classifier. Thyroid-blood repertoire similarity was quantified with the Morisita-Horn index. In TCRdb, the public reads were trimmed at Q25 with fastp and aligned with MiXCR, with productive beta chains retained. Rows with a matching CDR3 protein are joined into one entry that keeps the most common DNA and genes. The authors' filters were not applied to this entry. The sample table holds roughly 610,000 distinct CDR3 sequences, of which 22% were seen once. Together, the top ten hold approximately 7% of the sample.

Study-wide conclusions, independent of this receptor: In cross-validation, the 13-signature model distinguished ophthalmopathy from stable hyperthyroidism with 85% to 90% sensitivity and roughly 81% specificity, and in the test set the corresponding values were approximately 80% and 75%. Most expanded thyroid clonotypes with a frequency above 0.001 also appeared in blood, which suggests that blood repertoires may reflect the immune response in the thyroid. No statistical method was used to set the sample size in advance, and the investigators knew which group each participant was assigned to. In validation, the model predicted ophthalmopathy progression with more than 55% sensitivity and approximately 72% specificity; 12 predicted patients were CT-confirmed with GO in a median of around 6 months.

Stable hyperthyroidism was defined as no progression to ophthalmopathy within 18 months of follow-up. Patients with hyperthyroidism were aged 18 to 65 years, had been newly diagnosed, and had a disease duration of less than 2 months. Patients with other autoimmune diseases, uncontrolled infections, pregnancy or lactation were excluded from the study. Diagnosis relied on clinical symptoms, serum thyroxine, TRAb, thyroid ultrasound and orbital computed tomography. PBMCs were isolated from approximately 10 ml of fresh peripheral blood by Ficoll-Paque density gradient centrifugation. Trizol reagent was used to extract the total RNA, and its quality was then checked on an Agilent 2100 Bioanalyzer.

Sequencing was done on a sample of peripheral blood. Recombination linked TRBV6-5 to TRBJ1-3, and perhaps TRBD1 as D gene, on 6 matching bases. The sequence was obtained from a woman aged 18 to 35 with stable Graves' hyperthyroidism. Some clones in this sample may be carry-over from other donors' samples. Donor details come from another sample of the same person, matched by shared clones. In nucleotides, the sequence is TGTGCCAGCAACAGAGGGGGTTCGGCTGGAAACACCATATATTTT. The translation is CASNRGGSAGNTIYF.